The clone carrying this TCR beta chain was found once. Antigen unknown. This sample stems from a study of cytomegalovirus exposure and HLA in healthy donors. Trimming cost V 1 base and J 5 bases, with 11 bases left between them. The V gene's germline CDR1 is GTSNPN and CDR2 SVGIG (reference sequence). The CDR3 is made up of 14 amino acids. The PCR contained 60 Vbeta and 13 Jbeta primers. TCRdb's copy holds only in-frame clones and misses some; the assay was immunoSEQ multiplex PCR. The sample holds 150,000 to 200,000 clones, over 70% seen once. Study conclusions and caveats: TRBV6-2, TRBV6-3 and other indistinguishable V segments were excluded.

Input material: PBMCs. This clonotype was sampled from a man between 18 and 29 years old in good health and CMV-seropositive. The gene calls are TRBV30 and TRBJ2-2; maybe TRBD1 (5 bases). The DNA of the CDR3 is TGTGCCTGGAGTGGGGCAGGGAAGACCGGGGAGCTGTTTTTT. It codes for CAWSGAGKTGELFF.